One and the same sample provided the 24 T cell receptor beta chains below, sequenced in a study of blood T cells in healthy people across ages. The use of a sample-barcoded 5' primer and a J-beta primer mix characterized a second PCR of about 7 to 12 cycles. TCRdb re-called the 5' RACE reads through MiXCR, storing one row per CDR3 protein. The sample holds some 1.5 million distinct CDR3 sequences; less than 45% are singletons and the top ten take just over 4%. The source material was blood. Source of these receptors: a young woman in good health.

The chain combines TRBV20-1 with TRBJ2-5; D is unclear. The V end was cut by 5 bases, the J end by 11 bases, with 21 bases between. Per the germline V gene, CDR1 is DFQATT and CDR2 is SNEGSKA (reference sequence). This CDR3 region has 13 residues. This chain's CDR3 is CSAPLGPYNEQYF. CDR3 sequence (DNA): TGCAGTGCTCCCCTTGGACCCTACAATGAGCAGTACTTC.

This clonotype was observed once. The V call is TRBV9, the J call TRBJ1-1, with D uncertain. Trimming shortened V by 0 bases and J by 5 bases, and 8 bases separated the two germline ends. The germline CDR1 and CDR2 sequences are SGDLS and YYNGEE. The CDR3 extends over 13 amino acids. DNA of the CDR3: TGTGCCAGCAGCGTAGCTTCAGTTACTGAAGCTTTCTTT. Translated, it gives CASSVASVTEAFF.

The V and J genes are TRBV28 and TRBJ2-6; the D gene is possibly TRBD2 (5 bases). From germline, CDR1 is MDHEN and CDR2 SYDVKM. Deletions cut 5 bases from V and 3 bases from J, with 17 bases between. The CDR3 covers 17 residues. CDR3 protein: CASSVSLEAFGANVLTF. The CDR3 DNA follows: TGTGCCAGCAGTGTCTCGTTGGAGGCCTTTGGGGCCAACGTCCTGACTTTC.

This sequence joins TRBV6-5 and TRBJ2-7, with 9 bases that match TRBD1. The CDR3 runs to 13 residues. CDR1 MNHEY and CDR2 SVGAGI come from the germline V gene. Trimming took 7 bases from V and 7 from J; bases not matched to a gene: 8. The CDR3 sequence is CASKGTGRPEQYF. The CDR3 region has the DNA TGTGCCAGCAAAGGGACAGGGCGCCCTGAGCAGTACTTC.

This clonotype was found many times. V usage is TRBV27 and J usage is TRBJ1-2, with D uncertain. V was pared by 2 bases and J by 4 bases, with 8 bases between. CDR3 length: 13 amino acids. Germline V gives CDR1 MNHEY, CDR2 SMNVEV (reference sequence). The DNA for the CDR3 is TGTGCCAGCAGTTTACGGGGAGGCTATGGCTACACCTTC. This sequence encodes CASSLRGGYGYTF.

The CDR3 region has the DNA TGTGCCAGCAACAAAGGGGAGTACAATGAGCAGTTCTTC. It specifies CASNKGEYNEQFF. The chain couples TRBV6-2 or TRBV6-3 to TRBJ2-1, with D perhaps matching TRBD1 or TRBD2 (5 bases each). V lost 7 bases and J 4 bases, leaving 11 bases between the germline ends. Germline V gives CDR1 MNHEY, CDR2 SVGEGT. The CDR3 loop spans 13 amino acids.

This chain uses TRBV12-3 or TRBV12-4 with TRBJ1-1; D is unclear. The CDR3 has 13 amino acids. Between the trimmed V and J ends, which lost 7 bases and 5 bases, there was a span of 14 bases. CDR3 sequence: CASTVEVGTEAFF. In DNA, the CDR3 is TGTGCCAGCACCGTCGAAGTAGGGACTGAAGCTTTCTTT.

The CDR3 coding sequence is TGTGCCAGCAGTTTATTTGAACGGACACGGGTGACCGGGGAGCTGTTTTTT. Its protein product is CASSLFERTRVTGELFF. This chain uses TRBV28 with TRBJ2-2; possibly TRBD1 for D (5 bases). The V gene lost 1 base and the J gene lost 5 bases, with 17 bases spanning the gap. This CDR3 is 17 amino acids long. Germline V gene data show CDR1 as MDHEN and CDR2 as SYDVKM.

The rearrangement joins TRBV7-9 to TRBJ1-2; D is undetermined. Germline CDR1 and CDR2: SEHNR and FQNEAQ (reference sequence). This CDR3 spans 15 amino acids. V dropped 1 base and J dropped 0 bases, with 9 bases sitting between them. DNA for the CDR3: TGTGCCAGCAGCTTAGGGACGGATACTAACTATGGCTACACCTTC. Translation gives CASSLGTDTNYGYTF.

The chain combines TRBV5-1 with TRBJ2-7, with D hard to call. Trimming removed 0 bases from V and 6 bases from J, with 10 bases in between. In germline, CDR1 is SGHRS, CDR2 YFSETQ. The CDR3 runs to 13 residues. CDR3 in amino acids: CASSLAEKGEQYF. CDR3 sequence (DNA): TGCGCCAGCAGCTTGGCCGAAAAAGGCGAGCAGTACTTC.

The sample holds a few counts of this clonotype. CDR3 bases: TGTGCCAGCAGTTTAGCGGGGCGGGAGCTGGAGAGTAATGAGCAGTTCTTC. This translates into CASSLAGRELESNEQFF. The chain recombines TRBV12-3 or TRBV12-4 with TRBJ2-1; TRBD2 aligns across 7 bases. This CDR3 has 17 residues. J lost 7 bases, V lost 0 bases, and 12 bases had no gene match.

The CDR3 loop is CASWGAGGTSYEQYF. CDR3 in DNA: TGTGCCAGCTGGGGAGCGGGAGGAACCTCCTACGAGCAGTACTTC. V usage is TRBV27 and J usage is TRBJ2-7; 9 positions agree with TRBD2. The length of the CDR3 is 15 residues. The germline V gene has CDR1 MNHEY and CDR2 SMNVEV (reference sequence). V trimming: 8 bases; J trimming: 0 bases; junction bases outside the gene matches: 8.

This clonotype was observed a handful of times. The chain has TRBV12-3 or TRBV12-4 and TRBJ2-7; D is possibly TRBD1 or TRBD2 (5 bases each). Trimming removed 7 bases from V and 3 bases from J, with 16 bases in between. There are 14 residues in the CDR3. The chain's CDR3 is CASTDRDGVYEQYF. The CDR3 bases are TGTGCCAGCACCGACCGGGACGGAGTCTACGAGCAGTACTTC.

This clonotype was observed a handful of times. The rearrangement uses TRBV20-1 and TRBJ2-3, with 10 bases that match TRBD2. CDR3 length: 16 residues. J lost 1 base, V lost 5 bases, and 9 bases had no gene match. Germline CDR1 and CDR2: DFQATT and SNEGSKA (reference sequence). The chain's CDR3 is CSAYPAGGPGTDTQYF. The CDR3 bases are TGCAGTGCTTATCCAGCGGGGGGGCCCGGCACAGATACGCAGTATTTT.

The chain couples TRBV7-2 to TRBJ1-2; D perhaps matches TRBD1 (5 bases). The CDR3 is made up of 13 amino acids. The germline CDR1 and CDR2 sequences are SGHTA and FQGNSA. Trimming removed 5 bases at V and 6 bases at J, with 13 bases between. Here the CDR3 reads CASSLRGGNGYTF. The CDR3 nucleotides read TGTGCCAGCAGCCTCCGGGGCGGAAATGGCTACACCTTC.

V usage is TRBV6-6 and J usage is TRBJ1-2; D might be TRBD1 (6 bases). The V gene's germline CDR1 is MNHNY and CDR2 SVGAGI (reference sequence). With 7 bases removed from V and 11 bases from J, the gap between germline ends came to 14 bases. The CDR3 contains 11 residues. The CDR3 region is CASNNKGDYTF. The CDR3 bases are TGTGCCAGCAACAACAAGGGGGATTACACCTTC.

The rearrangement joins TRBV16 to TRBJ1-2, with a possible D match to TRBD1 (5 bases). Trimming took 7 bases from V and 1 from J, leaving 22 bases between them. The CDR3 runs to 17 residues. Germline V gives CDR1 KGHSY, CDR2 FQNENV. The CDR3 coding sequence is TGTGCCAGCACCTCCTTAGGGGACGACCTCCTTAACTATGGCTACACCTTC. Protein: CASTSLGDDLLNYGYTF. The entire variable domain, with the rest obtained from reference TRBV16 and TRBJ1-2, is as follows: GEEVAQTPKHLVRGEGQKAKLYCAPIKGHSYVFWYQQVLKNEFKFLISFQNENVFDETGMPKERFSAKCLPNSPCSLEIQATKLEDSAVYFCASTSLGDDLLNYGYTFGSGTRLTVV.

This chain links TRBV7-9 with TRBJ2-1, with unresolved D. The V gene's germline CDR1 is SEHNR and CDR2 FQNEAQ (reference sequence). Trimming took off 5 bases at V and 0 bases at J, with 14 bases between the two ends. The CDR3 runs to 16 residues. The CDR3 DNA reads as TGTGCCAGCAGCGGGCTGGCGGAAAGCTCCTACAATGAGCAGTTCTTC. Protein product: CASSGLAESSYNEQFF.

For this clonotype: The junction departs from the called germline gene at one end, perhaps through a read error. V is TRBV27 and J is TRBJ2-7; D is perhaps TRBD2 (5 bases). Germline V gives CDR1 MNHEY, CDR2 SMNVEV (reference sequence). CDR3 length equals 13 residues. This CDR3 is CASSFQGGYKQYF. CDR3 in DNA: TGTGCCAGCAGTTTCCAAGGAGGCTACAAGCAGTACTTC.

The CDR3 spells CASSLERESNEQFF. CDR3 bases: TGTGCCAGCAGCTTAGAACGGGAGAGCAATGAGCAGTTCTTC. The chain has TRBV7-6 and TRBJ2-1; possible D gene TRBD2, 6 bases. The CDR3 has 14 amino acids. Trimming took off 1 base at V and 6 bases at J, with 10 bases between the two ends. CDR1 is SGHVS, CDR2 FNYEAQ, per germline.

The chain uses TRBV9 and TRBJ2-1; D may be TRBD1 or TRBD2 (5 bases each). The J call may be faulty, since TRBJ2-7 better matches the DNA end. The CDR3 length is 15 residues. Germline CDR1 is SGDLS and CDR2 is YYNGEE. The CDR3 sequence is CASSERGATYNEQYF. The CDR3 DNA follows: TGTGCCAGCAGCGAGCGAGGGGCCACCTACAATGAGCAGTACTTC.

In the case of this clonotype: One end of the junction is discordant with germline, which a read error may explain. V gene TRBV3-1 combines with J gene TRBJ2-6; D is perhaps TRBD2 (6 bases). CDR3 length: 17 amino acids. Germline CDR1 is LGHDT and CDR2 is YNNKEL (reference sequence). This CDR3 reads CASSSGTWGIRANVLIF. The CDR3 DNA sequence: TGTGCCAGCAGCTCCGGGACTTGGGGCATAAGGGCCAACGTCCTGATTTTC.

The rearrangement uses TRBV3-1 and TRBJ1-2, with D tentatively TRBD1 (5 bases). CDR3 size: 14 residues. Germline V lookup: CDR1 LGHDT, CDR2 YNNKEL (reference sequence). V was pared by 6 bases and J by 7 bases, with 18 bases between. The CDR3 coding sequence is TGTGCCAGCAGTCGAAGAGGGGAAGGAAGTGGCTACACCTTC. This gives the protein CASSRRGEGSGYTF.

This clonotype was seen more than once but under ten times. The junction departs from the called germline gene at one end, perhaps through a read error. The chain joins TRBV4-2 to TRBJ2-7, with a possible D match to TRBD2 (5 bases). Germline V lookup: CDR1 LGHNA, CDR2 YNFKEQ. This CDR3 is 13 amino acids long. CDR3 residues: CASSQEGPYEQYF. CDR3 bases: TGCGCCAGCAGCCAAGAGGGTCCATACGAGCAGTACTTC.